This TCR beta chain was observed in a study of Graves' ophthalmopathy and Graves' hyperthyroidism. Study outcomes and limitations: In blood, most expanded thyroid clonotypes above 0.001 frequency were also detected.

Trimming took off 5 bases at V and 1 base at J, with 8 bases between the two ends. CDR1 and CDR2 from the germline V gene are SQVTM and ANQGSEA. The CDR3 is 12 residues long. This clonotype was counted many times. Antigen specificity is unknown. RNA transcripts provided the template for amplifying TCR beta CDR3 regions. After a first-round RT-PCR with HTBI primers, a second-round multiplex PCR was run. TCRdb re-analysed the multiplex PCR reads in MiXCR, keeping a single row per CDR3 protein. The sample includes about 410,000 distinct CDR3 sequences, around 20% of them seen just once. The material sequenced was peripheral blood. The receptor comes from a woman aged 18 to 35 with Graves' ophthalmopathy. The J gene is TRBJ1-1, the V gene TRBV29-1; D remains ambiguous. This CDR3 is CSVSAGNTEAFF. DNA of the CDR3: TGCAGCGTTTCGGCGGGGAACACTGAAGCTTTCTTT.